This T cell receptor beta chain stems from a study of T-cell memory formation after mild COVID-19 (dated by TCRdb to 2020 to 2022). At the level of the whole study: TCR sequence clusters from the two donors were largely donor specific. T-cell clones expanding and contracting after mild COVID-19 in two donors were tracked by longitudinal TCRalpha and TCRbeta repertoire sequencing. The cohort was made up of two young adult volunteers, one female and one male, who were previously healthy. Here is what the overall study found, with its caveats: Contracting CD4+ clones were located mainly in the CM and EM memory subsets, whereas CD8+ clones were found to be enriched in EMRA. From day 15 to 85, contracting clones showed balanced CD4/CD8 phenotypes, whereas a second wave of clones that expanded from day 15 to 37 leaned towards CD4+. Only two mild cases were covered by the study, and larger cohorts that include severe cases with pre-infection samples were considered necessary. The detection of some responding clones in pre-infection memory suggests that pre-existing cross-reactive memory T cells joined the SARS-CoV-2 response. Whether the second-wave clones peaking on day 37 were SARS-CoV-2 specific was not confirmed.

The data were produced on an Illumina NovaSeq 6000. TCRalpha and TCRbeta cDNA libraries were built by 5'RACE with constant-segment primers, adding sample barcodes and unique molecular identifiers. RNA was extracted from every sample with Trizol reagent. Library amplification was performed in two PCR steps, and a second sample barcode and Illumina TruSeq adapters were introduced in the second step. Sequencing of the libraries was done on an Illumina NovaSeq, producing 2 x 150 bp paired-end reads. The original pipeline was this. Demultiplexing of reads and collapsing into UMI-guided consensus sequences were performed with migec v1.2.7. With mixcr v2.1.11, UMI consensuses were aligned to TRA and TRB V and J templates and assembled into clonotypes. A clonotype was counted as expanded or contracted only if both edgeR and NoisET called the change significant, with noise models trained on biological replicates. For edgeR calls, a false discovery rate-adjusted p below 0.01 and a log2 fold-change threshold of 1 were applied. PCA with hierarchical clustering of max-normalized trajectories of the 1000 most abundant clonotypes was used as exploratory dynamics analysis. Each responding clone was given a CD4 or CD8 phenotype based on the CD4+ and CD8+ repertoires, which had been sequenced separately. The public reads were reprocessed in TCRdb via fastp at Q25 and MiXCR, keeping in-frame beta chains. Each record represents a unique CDR3 protein, reported with the most common genes and DNA among its rows. The V and J calls were determined by TCRdb, not by the authors. The sample includes roughly 29,000 distinct CDR3 sequences, with approximately 12% observed a single time. About 15% of the sample rests with the top ten.

PBMCs were isolated by Ficoll-Paque density gradient centrifugation. Taken from the germline V gene, the CDR1 and CDR2 loops are LGHNA and YSLEER. The germline V end is reduced by 4 bases and the J end by 5 bases; junction bases left unmatched: 7. Spanning cysteine to phenylalanine, the CDR3 consists of 16 amino acids. The entry retains the CDR3 DNA only, 48 bases that are in frame from base 1. This clonotype was detected ten times or more. Its antigen remains unidentified. The record has no base qualities; no much larger clone is one base away. The receptor comes from an adult woman who had mild COVID-19 (a few samples of this study predate the infection). The sample titles of this study are shuffled in the database, so cell type and time point are left out; the donor was told from shared clones. Recombination linked TRBV4-3 to TRBJ2-5; the central 13 bases match TRBD2. The material sequenced was PBMCs or a T cell subset sorted from them (not recorded which). The sequenced DNA is TGCGCCAGCAGCCGAGGACGGACTAGCGGGAGCGAGACCCAGTACTTC. Its product reads: CASSRGRTSGSETQYF.